Sequencing of this T cell receptor (beta chain) was carried out in a study of shared clonotypes between healthy human individuals. Assay used: immunoSEQ multiplex PCR; TCRdb lists only in-frame clones, some missing. Here the sample spans approximately 600,000 clones, 90% to 95% being singletons. This clone is a singleton in its sample. Naive CD8 cells lacked CD45RO, underwent positive selection for CCR7 and left out terminally differentiated effector memory CD45RA+ cells. Germline V gene lookup returns CDR1 PRHDT and CDR2 FYEKMQ (reference sequence). The CDR3 sequence is 13 residues long. The V end lost 2 bases, the J end lost 4 bases, and 5 bases lay between the germline ends.

The sequenced sample was naive CD8+ T cells sorted from blood. The sequence came from a woman younger than 45 in good health. The J gene is TRBJ2-2, the V gene TRBV13; D is ambiguous. CDR3 sequence (DNA): TGTGCCAGCAGCTTAAGTCCCACCGGGGAGCTGTTTTTT. It translates to CASSLSPTGELFF.